The rows below give T cell receptor beta chains drawn from one sample of a study of T-cell reconstitution after alpha-beta-depleted transplantation in children. From the PCR reads, TCRdb called clonotypes with MiXCR, one entry per CDR3 protein. Of about a million distinct CDR3 sequences listed, less than 30% were seen once; the top ten hold roughly 31%. Sequenced here: PBMCs, mostly from graft donor cells, sampled 360 days after TCRalphabeta/CD19-depleted stem cell transplant. The receptors originated from a boy under two years old who had a stem cell transplant for SCID, so the T cells may come from the graft donor. CDR3s include the opening cysteine and the closing phenylalanine or tryptophan. The order of the fields is clone size, D gene, V gene, J gene, CDR3 length, CDR3 protein, CDR3 DNA. D genes are given only for firm matches. Size is omitted from some rows. Given values are once, few, many or a class for expanded clones.

>few|-|TRBV20-1|TRBJ2-4|14
CSAGVRAEKNIQYF
TGCAGTGCCGGGGTCCGGGCAGAAAAAAACATTCAGTACTTC
>-|-|TRBV20-1|TRBJ1-1|13
CSASGSAGTEAFF
TGCAGTGCTAGCGGCAGCGCAGGCACTGAAGCTTTCTTT
>-|TRBD2|TRBV29-1|TRBJ2-1|12
CSVAGDLNEQFF
TGCAGCGTAGCGGGGGACCTCAATGAGCAGTTCTTC
>-|TRBD2|TRBV7-8|TRBJ2-7|19
CASSGPGTSGPGPVYEQYF
TGTGCCAGCAGCGGACCCGGGACTAGCGGGCCGGGACCCGTCTACGAGCAGTACTTC
>-|TRBD2|TRBV20-1|TRBJ2-1|14
CSARENSGNNEQFF
TGCAGTGCTAGGGAAAATAGCGGGAACAATGAGCAGTTCTTC
>-|TRBD2|TRBV29-1|TRBJ2-1|16
CSVEGPQRGAYNEQFF
TGCAGCGTTGAAGGGCCCCAGCGGGGGGCCTACAATGAGCAGTTCTTC
>-|-|TRBV11-2|TRBJ2-3|15
CASSPYGGPTDTQYF
TGTGCCAGCAGCCCCTACGGGGGGCCGACAGATACGCAGTATTTT
>-|-|TRBV12-3/TRBV12-4|TRBJ1-5|13
CASSGQSNQPQHF
TGTGCCAGCAGCGGACAGAGCAATCAGCCCCAGCATTTT
>few|TRBD2|TRBV4-2|TRBJ2-7|17
CASSQAIAGSTSYEQYF
TGTGCCAGCAGCCAGGCCATAGCGGGGTCTACCTCCTACGAGCAGTACTTC
>-|TRBD1|TRBV5-1|TRBJ1-1|14
CASSPDRPNTEAFF
TGCGCCAGCAGCCCGGACAGGCCCAACACTGAAGCTTTCTTT
>-|-|TRBV30|TRBJ1-2|12
CAWEDSFYGYTF
TGTGCCTGGGAGGACAGCTTCTATGGCTACACCTTC
>-|-|TRBV12-3/TRBV12-4|TRBJ2-3|15
CASSLEGLSTDTQYF
TGTGCCAGCAGTTTAGAGGGTTTGAGTACAGATACGCAGTATTTT
>few|-|TRBV7-3|TRBJ2-7|13
CASSLTGAGEQYF
TGTGCCAGCAGCTTAACAGGGGCGGGAGAGCAGTACTTC
>-|-|TRBV7-2|TRBJ1-1|14
CASSFGGIYTEAFF
TGTGCCAGCAGCTTTGGGGGAATTTACACTGAAGCTTTCTTT
>few|-|TRBV29-1|TRBJ2-7|14
CSVGALTAPYEQYF
TGCAGCGTTGGGGCCCTGACAGCCCCATACGAGCAGTACTTC
>-|-|TRBV4-2|TRBJ2-3|15
CASTPRPGATDTQYF
TGTGCCAGCACCCCCCGTCCGGGGGCCACAGATACGCAGTATTTT
>-|-|TRBV10-3|TRBJ2-7|13
CAIREQGNYEQYF
TGTGCCATCAGAGAACAGGGAAACTACGAGCAGTACTTC
>-|-|TRBV7-8|TRBJ2-1|14
CASLWGPSYNEQFF
TGTGCCTCCCTCTGGGGGCCGTCCTACAATGAGCAGTTCTTC
>-|-|TRBV12-3/TRBV12-4|TRBJ1-5|13
CASSFKGNQPQHF
TGTGCCAGCAGTTTTAAGGGAAATCAGCCCCAGCATTTT
>-|-|TRBV12-3/TRBV12-4|TRBJ1-2|13
CASSGPGQGGYTF
TGTGCCAGCAGTGGCCCGGGGCAGGGTGGCTACACCTTC
>-|-|TRBV5-1|TRBJ2-2|15
CASSLGDTYTGELFF
TGCGCCAGCAGCTTGGGGGACACTTACACCGGGGAGCTGTTTTTT
>few|-|TRBV20-1|TRBJ1-2|14
CSARPRTESYGYTF
TGCAGTGCTAGACCACGGACAGAATCCTATGGCTACACCTTC
>-|-|TRBV2|TRBJ2-5|13
CASSQVTQETQYF
TGTGCCAGCAGCCAGGTGACCCAAGAGACCCAGTACTTC
>few|-|TRBV7-3|TRBJ2-7|14
CASSLDGANHEQYF
TGTGCCAGCAGCTTAGATGGAGCTAACCACGAGCAGTACTTC